This is a list of T cell receptor beta chains from one sample in a study of T cell clonotyping in hematopoietic cell transplantation. The repertoire was sequenced with immunoSEQ multiplex PCR; TCRdb's copy has only in-frame clones and lacks some. The sample contains under 7,500 clones, approximately 90% of which appear only once. The material sequenced was peripheral blood mononuclear cells, taken 100 days after allogeneic stem cell transplant. These receptors originate from a female patient in her fifties or sixties who had an allogeneic stem cell transplant from a related donor, so the T cells may come from the graft donor. Some clones in this sample may be carry-over from other donors' samples. Each CDR3 is given with its conserved first and last residue. The order of the fields is D gene, clone size, J gene, V gene, CDR3 length, CDR3 protein, CDR3 DNA. D genes are given only for firm matches. A row's size may be missing; if present it is once, few, many or a size class.

- | - | TRBJ1-2 | TRBV14 | 14 | CASSQGTYSHGYTF | TGTGCCAGCAGCCAAGGTACTTACAGCCATGGCTACACCTTC
- | - | TRBJ2-2 | TRBV15 | 14 | CATAWDPNTGELFF | TGTGCCACCGCGTGGGACCCGAACACCGGGGAGCTGTTTTTT
- | - | TRBJ1-5 | TRBV28 | 15 | CASSLKGPTNQPQHF | TGTGCCAGCAGTTTAAAAGGGCCCACTAATCAGCCCCAGCATTTT
- | - | TRBJ1-1 | TRBV6-4 | 14 | CASSYRVGDTEAFF | TGTGCCAGCAGTTACAGGGTTGGGGACACTGAAGCTTTCTTT
TRBD1 | - | TRBJ1-3 | TRBV5-1 | 17 | CASSSGLDRGAGNTIYF | TGCGCCAGCAGCTCCGGCCTCGACAGGGGGGCTGGAAACACCATATATTTT
TRBD2 | once | TRBJ2-5 | TRBV2 | 15 | CASQGGLAYQETQYF | TGTGCCAGCCAGGGGGGACTAGCGTACCAAGAGACCCAGTACTTC
TRBD1 | - | TRBJ1-3 | TRBV5-1 | 16 | CASSPLTGASGNTIYF | TGCGCCAGCAGCCCGTTGACAGGGGCCTCTGGAAACACCATATATTTT
- | few | TRBJ2-1 | TRBV5-4 | 15 | CASSRSLAGDNEQFF | TGTGCCAGCAGTAGGTCGCTAGCTGGGGACAATGAGCAGTTCTTC
- | - | TRBJ2-7 | TRBV30 | 13 | CAWIRKGAYEQYF | TGTGCCTGGATCAGGAAGGGGGCCTACGAGCAGTACTTC
- | - | TRBJ2-7 | TRBV29-1 | 12 | CSVVYVDYEQYF | TGCAGCGTTGTCTACGTCGACTACGAGCAGTACTTC
- | - | TRBJ1-1 | TRBV19 | 15 | CASSIAGIRWTEAFF | TGTGCCAGTAGTATAGCCGGGATTAGATGGACTGAAGCTTTCTTT
TRBD1 | - | TRBJ1-4 | TRBV5-4 | 15 | CASSLRQGDNEKLFF | TGTGCCAGCAGCTTGAGACAGGGAGATAATGAAAAACTGTTTTTT
TRBD2 | - | TRBJ2-2 | TRBV10-1 | 15 | CASSGAGEGSGELFF | TGCGCCAGCAGTGGAGCGGGAGAGGGCTCCGGGGAGCTGTTTTTT
- | - | TRBJ1-6 | TRBV21-1 | 15 | CASSATATYNSPLHF | TGTGCCAGCAGCGCGACAGCTACCTATAATTCACCCCTCCACTTT
TRBD1 | - | TRBJ1-4 | TRBV5-1 | 14 | CASSDPGQGGKLFF | TGCGCCAGCAGCGATCCGGGACAGGGTGGGAAACTGTTTTTT
TRBD1 | - | TRBJ2-7 | TRBV27 | 13 | CASSYDRGYEQYF | TGTGCCAGCAGCTACGACAGGGGGTACGAGCAGTACTTC
TRBD1 | - | TRBJ1-2 | TRBV29-1 | 16 | CSVEGDSYLPNYGYTF | TGCAGCGTGGAAGGGGACAGTTACCTTCCTAACTATGGCTACACCTTC
- | - | TRBJ2-7 | TRBV27 | 17 | CASKPLSSGAPSYEQYF | TGTGCCAGCAAACCACTGTCGTCAGGGGCGCCATCCTACGAGCAGTACTTC
- | - | TRBJ1-2 | TRBV5-8 | 14 | CASSLGGLRVGYTF | TGTGCCAGCAGCTTGGGGGGCCTGAGGGTCGGCTACACCTTC
- | - | TRBJ1-2 | TRBV9 | 15 | CASSVASLTRVGYTF | TGTGCCAGCAGCGTAGCCTCCCTGACGCGAGTGGGCTACACCTTC
TRBD2 | - | TRBJ2-1 | TRBV5-1 | 18 | CASSMATSGGAKRNEQFF | TGCGCCAGCAGCATGGCGACTAGCGGGGGGGCGAAAAGGAATGAGCAGTTCTTC
TRBD1 | - | TRBJ1-4 | TRBV5-1 | 14 | CASSEGAANEKLFF | TGCGCCAGCAGTGAGGGGGCAGCTAATGAAAAACTGTTTTTT